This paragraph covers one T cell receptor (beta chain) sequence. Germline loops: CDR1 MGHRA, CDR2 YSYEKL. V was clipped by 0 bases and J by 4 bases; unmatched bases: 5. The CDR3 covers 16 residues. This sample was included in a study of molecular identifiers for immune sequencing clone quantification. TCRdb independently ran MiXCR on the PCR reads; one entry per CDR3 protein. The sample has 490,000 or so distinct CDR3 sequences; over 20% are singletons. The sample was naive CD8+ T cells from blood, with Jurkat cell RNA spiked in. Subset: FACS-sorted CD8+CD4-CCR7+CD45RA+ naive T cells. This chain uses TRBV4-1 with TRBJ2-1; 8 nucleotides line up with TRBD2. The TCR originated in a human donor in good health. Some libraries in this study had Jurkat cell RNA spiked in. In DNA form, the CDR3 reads TGCGCCAGCAGCCAAGATAAGGTAGCGGGGTACAATGAGCAGTTCTTC. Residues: CASSQDKVAGYNEQFF.